The clone carrying this T cell receptor (beta chain) has just a few counts. Antigen specificity is unknown. TRB rearrangements spanning V, D and J were amplified using mixed TRB-A/B primers. TCRdb re-derived calls from the multiplex PCR reads in MiXCR, one entry per CDR3 protein. This table has fewer than 1,500 distinct CDR3 sequences, approximately 35% appearing once. Germline values: CDR1 SEHNR, CDR2 FQNEAQ (reference sequence). The V gene end was trimmed by 3 bases and the J gene end by 6 bases; junction bases not matched to a gene: 2. The CDR3 covers 14 residues. The data originate from a study of T cell repertoires in aging, cancer and after chemotherapy. Study background: About 9 million TCR reads made up the full dataset. Points from the study as a whole: Across the chemotherapy interval, each cancer cohort showed higher median generation probability, suggesting thymic rebound. In healthy donors, age-related TCR diversity loss mainly reflected lost richness.

Amplification of TCR beta used genomic DNA extracted from peripheral blood. V usage is TRBV7-9 and J usage is TRBJ1-6, with 7 bases lining up with TRBD1. Source material: blood. The clonotype comes from a human donor with a solid tumor. The CDR3, as DNA: TGTGCCAGCAGCTTTACAGGGGTTAATTCACCCCTCCACTTT. Translation gives CASSFTGVNSPLHF.